This paragraph covers one T cell receptor beta chain sequence. The data were produced by immunoSEQ multiplex PCR, yet TCRdb's version contains in-frame clones alone and is incomplete. The sample shows 65,000 to 70,000 clones, over 90% of them seen only once. The data are from a study of shared T cell receptors in the human thymus. The CDR3 length is 18 residues. V was pared by 1 base and J by 5 bases, with 8 bases of the junction left unmatched. CDR1 and CDR2 (germline): SGHNT, YENEEA. The chain recombines TRBV11-3 with TRBJ2-2; 12 nucleotides agree with TRBD2. The source is a human donor. Sample: thymocytes. The chain's CDR3 is CASSLATLTSGGTGELFF. CDR3 nucleotide sequence: TGTGCCAGCAGCTTAGCAACCCTGACTAGCGGGGGTACCGGGGAGCTGTTTTTT.